The 5 T cell receptor beta chains presented below share a single source sample, sequenced in a study of cytomegalovirus exposure and HLA in healthy donors. Amplification used 60 Vbeta primers and 13 Jbeta primers. Sequencing used immunoSEQ multiplex PCR; TCRdb keeps in-frame clones, though not all of them. The table lists 95,000 to 150,000 clones, about two thirds of them singletons. Sequencing was done on a sample of PBMCs. The origin of the receptors is a woman in her thirties or forties in good health and CMV-seropositive.

This chain uses TRBV7-9 with TRBJ2-7; D gene uncertain. The CDR3 sequence is 14 residues long. From germline, CDR1 is SEHNR and CDR2 FQNEAQ (reference sequence). Trimming left V 5 bases short and J 2 bases short, with 13 bases between. The CDR3 sequence is CASSQRLTTYEQYF. For the CDR3, the DNA is TGTGCCAGCAGCCAAAGACTTACAACCTACGAGCAGTACTTC.

This chain links TRBV7-9 with TRBJ2-2; 13 nucleotides agree with TRBD2. V shed 4 bases and J 5 bases; nucleotides not matched to a gene: 4. The CDR3 loop spans 16 amino acids. Germline V gene sequence: CDR1 SEHNR, CDR2 FQNEAQ (reference sequence). CDR3 protein: CASSSRTSGGTGELFF. In nucleotides, the CDR3 is TGTGCCAGCAGCTCCAGGACTAGCGGGGGAACCGGGGAGCTGTTTTTT.

This chain links TRBV15 with TRBJ1-2; tentative D call: TRBD1 (5 bases). The V and J ends lost 1 base and 1 base respectively, with 10 bases between them. This CDR3 spans 15 amino acids. The germline CDR1 and CDR2 sequences are LNHNV and YYDKDF (reference sequence). Here the CDR3 DNA reads TGTGCCACCAGCAGAGTACAGGATCTTAACTATGGCTACACCTTC. As protein: CATSRVQDLNYGYTF.

V is TRBV12-2 and J is TRBJ2-1; the listed D gene, TRBD2, was not tested against the DNA. TRBV12-2 constitutes a pseudogene. CDR3 size: 17 residues. The CDR3 sequence is CASRPTFGGKVYNEQFF. The CDR3 DNA reads as TGTGCAAGTCGCCCCACCTTCGGGGGGAAAGTCTACAATGAGCAGTTCTTC.

The rearrangement links TRBV18 to TRBJ1-1; D unresolved. The V gene's germline CDR1 is KGHSH and CDR2 LQKENI. V was cut by 3 bases and J by 7 bases, with 9 bases left in between. CDR3 length: 12 residues. The CDR3 spells CASSPRRGEAFF. The CDR3 DNA sequence: TGTGCCAGCTCACCGCGGCGAGGTGAAGCTTTCTTT.